Shown below are 30 T cell receptor beta chains from a single sample sequenced in a study of blood T cell repertoires in COVID-19. Assay: immunoSEQ multiplex PCR; the TCRdb copy retains only in-frame clones and omits some. Among hundreds of thousands of clones listed, roughly 90% were seen once. What was sequenced was PBMCs or T cells enriched from blood (not recorded which). These receptors were obtained from a woman aged 25 to 39 who had recovered from COVID-19.

The chain recombines TRBV2 with TRBJ1-4, with TRBD1 as a possible D gene (6 bases). Germline loops: CDR1 SNHLY, CDR2 FYNNEI. V was clipped by 8 bases and J by 5 bases, with 15 bases between them. The CDR3 totals 14 residues. The CDR3 reads CASAQGGKNEKLFF. Here the CDR3 DNA reads TGTGCCAGCGCACAGGGCGGCAAGAATGAAAAACTGTTTTTT.

This clone was observed a single time. V gene TRBV2 combines with J gene TRBJ2-3; a possible D gene is TRBD1 (6 bases). This CDR3 has 15 residues. CDR1 is SNHLY and CDR2 is FYNNEI in the germline V gene. Trimming took off 6 bases at V and 1 base at J, with 14 bases between the two ends. The CDR3 loop is CASRIQGGGTDTQYF. In DNA, the CDR3 is TGTGCCAGCAGGATACAGGGTGGGGGCACAGATACGCAGTATTTT.

The count of this clone is one. The chain recombines TRBV19 with TRBJ1-2, with 9 bases lining up with TRBD1. Germline CDR1 LNHDA, CDR2 SQIVND (reference sequence). Trimming took 8 bases from V and 3 from J; bases not matched to a gene: 13. The CDR3 covers 16 residues. The CDR3 here is CASFGQGPEGDYGYTF. The CDR3 nucleotides read TGTGCCAGTTTTGGACAGGGGCCCGAGGGGGACTATGGCTACACCTTC.

This clone has only one observation. J is TRBJ2-7 and V is TRBV27, with 10 bases lining up with TRBD2. V lost 8 bases to trimming and J lost 4 bases; unmatched junction nucleotides: 8. The CDR3 covers 14 residues. Germline V gene lookup returns CDR1 MNHEY and CDR2 SMNVEV (reference sequence). The CDR3 DNA reads as TGTGCCAGCCACCCGGGACTAGCGCCGTACGAGCAGTACTTC. Protein product: CASHPGLAPYEQYF.

V is TRBV7-3 and J is TRBJ2-3; a weak D match, TRBD2 (5 bases). The V gene's germline CDR1 is SGHTA and CDR2 FQGTGA. The CDR3 contains 15 residues. Trimming shortened V by 4 bases and J by 2 bases, and 13 bases separated the two germline ends. The CDR3 DNA reads TGTGCCAGCAGCTCGTCGGACTCTTACACAGATACGCAGTATTTT. As protein: CASSSSDSYTDTQYF.

The rearrangement uses TRBV6-6 and TRBJ1-5; D is possibly TRBD1 (5 bases). Germline CDR1 MNHNY, CDR2 SVGAGI (reference sequence). This CDR3 is 15 amino acids long. V lost 4 bases and J lost 1, with 11 bases in between. As DNA, the CDR3 is TGTGCCAGCAGTTCCCCAGGGTCCAGCAATCAGCCCCAGCATTTT. It yields the protein CASSSPGSSNQPQHF.

This sequence joins TRBV10-1 and TRBJ2-7; unclear D gene. CDR1 and CDR2 (germline): WNHNN, SYGVQD (reference sequence). V was trimmed by 0 bases and J by 5 bases, leaving 11 bases between them. The CDR3 length is 14 residues. The CDR3 nucleotides are TGCGCCAGCAGTGAGTCTGGTAGTGTTAACGAGCAGTACTTC. This sequence encodes CASSESGSVNEQYF.

The gene calls are TRBV2 and TRBJ2-3; unclear D gene. This CDR3 has 13 amino acids. From germline, CDR1 is SNHLY and CDR2 FYNNEI. Trimming shortened V by 4 bases and J by 2 bases, and 7 bases separated the two germline ends. CDR3 coding DNA: TGTGCCAGCAGTGTACAGATCACAGATACGCAGTATTTT. Residues: CASSVQITDTQYF.

CDR3 loop: CAWRLRYGGWSSHSGWTQYF. CDR3 nucleotides: TGTGCCTGGCGCTTACGCTACGGGGGTTGGTCATCCCACTCAGGGTGGACCCAGTACTTC. The V call is TRBV30, the J call TRBJ2-5, with TRBD2 as a possible D gene (6 bases). CDR1 is GTSNPN and CDR2 is SVGIG in the germline V gene (reference sequence). This CDR3 is 20 amino acids long. Trimming took off 5 bases at V and 7 bases at J, with 38 bases between the two ends.

The chain joins TRBV7-9 to TRBJ2-1; 8 bases line up with TRBD2. CDR1 and CDR2 (germline): SEHNR, FQNEAQ (reference sequence). This CDR3 has 13 residues. V lost 6 bases, J lost 8 bases, and 6 bases stayed unmatched. As DNA, the CDR3 is TGTGCCAGCAGGGGGGCGGGAGGTGATGAGCAGTTCTTC. Translating gives CASRGAGGDEQFF. The whole variable domain, filled in from reference TRBV7-9 and TRBJ2-1, reads DTGVSQNPRHKITKRGQNVTFRCDPISEHNRLYWYRQTLGQGPEFLTYFQNEAQLEKSRLLSDRFSAERPKGSFSTLEIQRTEQGDSAMYLCASRGAGGDEQFFGPGTRLTVL.

The J gene is TRBJ1-5, the V gene TRBV9, with 8 bases matching TRBD1. The germline CDR1 and CDR2 sequences are SGDLS and YYNGEE. Trimming removed 4 bases from V and 4 bases from J; junction bases left unmatched: 10. This CDR3 has 16 amino acids. CDR3 in amino acids: CASSIHDRGGNQPQHF. CDR3 DNA: TGTGCCAGCAGCATCCACGACAGGGGAGGAAATCAGCCCCAGCATTTT.

V is TRBV19 and J is TRBJ1-1; the D is unclear. The germline CDR1 and CDR2 sequences are LNHDA and SQIVND (reference sequence). The CDR3 covers 13 residues. V dropped 3 bases and J dropped 5 bases, with 10 bases sitting between them. CDR3 in DNA: TGTGCCAGTAGTATTCGACGGGTAACTGAAGCTTTCTTT. Translation gives CASSIRRVTEAFF.

V usage is TRBV3-1 (or the pseudogene TRBV3-2) and J usage is TRBJ2-7; 12 nucleotides match TRBD2. V dropped 4 bases and J dropped 0; count of bases not matched to a gene: 7. Germline CDR1 reads LGHDT; CDR2 reads YNNKEL (reference sequence). This CDR3 is built from 17 residues. CDR3: CASSPESGLAGSYEQYF. The CDR3 nucleotides read TGTGCCAGCAGCCCGGAATCGGGACTAGCGGGCTCCTACGAGCAGTACTTC.

The rearrangement uses TRBV19 and TRBJ2-7; TRBD2 agrees at 11 bases. CDR3 length: 19 residues. Germline V gene sequence: CDR1 LNHDA, CDR2 SQIVND (reference sequence). Trimming removed 3 bases from V and 1 base from J; junction bases left unmatched: 14. The CDR3 nucleotides read TGTGCCAGTAGTATCGGTCGGCTAGCGGGGGGCTATCCTTCCTACGAGCAGTACTTC. Protein sequence: CASSIGRLAGGYPSYEQYF.

J is TRBJ1-2 and V is TRBV29-1, with D perhaps matching TRBD1 (5 bases). Per the germline V gene, CDR1 is SQVTM and CDR2 is ANQGSEA. CDR3 length: 14 amino acids. The V and J ends lost 4 bases and 4 bases respectively, with 16 bases between them. The chain's CDR3 is CSVAPGQGGYGYTF. In DNA form, the CDR3 reads TGCAGCGTTGCTCCAGGGCAGGGTGGCTATGGCTACACCTTC.

V is TRBV18 and J is TRBJ1-3; D might be TRBD1 (5 bases). V dropped 6 bases and J dropped 2 bases, with 11 bases sitting between them. This CDR3 comprises 14 residues. Germline V gene data show CDR1 as KGHSH and CDR2 as LQKENI. CDR3 DNA sequence: TGTGCCAGCTCCGCTGGGACTCCTGGAAACACCATATATTTT. Its protein is CASSAGTPGNTIYF.

V is TRBV5-4 and J is TRBJ1-6, with TRBD1 identical over 9 bases. The CDR3 has 14 residues. The V gene end was trimmed by 0 bases and the J gene end by 9 bases; junction bases not matched to a gene: 1. The germline V gene has CDR1 SGHNT and CDR2 YYREEE (reference sequence). The DNA of the CDR3 is TGTGCCAGCAGCTTGGGACAGGGGGTTTCACCCCTCCACTTT. Amino acids: CASSLGQGVSPLHF.

This sequence joins TRBV15 and TRBJ2-3, with a weak D call TRBD2 (6 bases). The CDR3 extends over 13 amino acids. Trimming took 6 bases from V and 3 from J, leaving 10 bases between them. Germline-derived CDR1 and CDR2 are LNHNV and YYDKDF (reference sequence). CDR3 DNA: TGTGCCACCAGGGGACTCATGACAGATACGCAGTATTTT. Translation gives CATRGLMTDTQYF. The full variable domain, with the rest looked up from reference TRBV15 and TRBJ2-3, is DAMVIQNPRYQVTQFGKPVTLSCSQTLNHNVMYWYQQKSSQAPKLLFHYYDKDFNNEADTPDNFQSRRPNTSFCFLDIRSPGLGDTAMYLCATRGLMTDTQYFGPGTRLTVL.

This chain joins TRBV7-8 and TRBJ2-7, with 11 bases identical to TRBD2. Germline V gene lookup returns CDR1 SGHVS and CDR2 FQNEAQ. This CDR3 has 17 residues. V dropped 3 bases and J dropped 0; count of bases not matched to a gene: 7. CDR3 region: CASSFLAGGISSYEQYF. In DNA, the CDR3 is TGTGCCAGCAGCTTCTTAGCGGGAGGGATTAGCTCCTACGAGCAGTACTTC.

J is TRBJ2-1 and V is TRBV7-2, with a tentative D call TRBD1 (6 bases). CDR1 is SGHTA, CDR2 FQGNSA, per germline. Trimming removed 0 bases at V and 0 bases at J, with 9 bases between. There are 16 residues in the CDR3. The CDR3 DNA reads as TGTGCCAGCAGCTTAGCGGGCAGGGGCTCCTACAATGAGCAGTTCTTC. The encoded protein is CASSLAGRGSYNEQFF.

The chain links TRBV5-1 to TRBJ2-3; perhaps TRBD1 as D (6 bases). The CDR3 loop spans 13 amino acids. Germline V gene lookup returns CDR1 SGHRS and CDR2 YFSETQ. V lost 5 bases and J 2 bases, leaving 9 bases between the germline ends. This CDR3 reads CASRGTPTDTQYF. In DNA, the CDR3 is TGCGCCAGCAGAGGGACACCCACAGATACGCAGTATTTT.

The chain links TRBV9 to TRBJ2-7, with 10 bases aligning to TRBD2. The germline V gene has CDR1 SGDLS and CDR2 YYNGEE. This CDR3 comprises 16 residues. The V gene end was trimmed by 4 bases and the J gene end by 6 bases; junction bases not matched to a gene: 13. The CDR3 DNA is TGTGCCAGCAGCTCGAGACCCTTAGCGGGAGGAACCGAGCAGTACTTC. It codes for CASSSRPLAGGTEQYF.

The genes are TRBV6-2 or TRBV6-3 and TRBJ2-3; 11 bases are a match to TRBD2. The junction had 7 bases not matched to a gene; V was cut back by 6 bases and J by 5 bases. The CDR3 runs to 15 residues. Germline V CDR1 and CDR2: MNHEY, SVGEGT. This CDR3 reads CASSHSGGALDTQYF. The CDR3 DNA reads as TGTGCCAGCAGCCATAGCGGGGGGGCGTTAGATACGCAGTATTTT.

On this clone: One end of the junction fails to match germline, which may point to a read error. This sequence joins TRBV6-2 or TRBV6-3 and TRBJ1-2; weak D call: TRBD1 (6 bases). The CDR3 runs to 14 residues. Per the germline V gene, CDR1 is MNHEY and CDR2 is SVGEGT. The CDR3 DNA is TGTGCCACCAGTCCCGGACAGCCGTTCTATGGCTACACCTTC. Its translation: CATSPGQPFYGYTF.

V is TRBV7-6 and J is TRBJ1-1; TRBD1 agrees at 9 bases. Trimming at V came to 5 bases and at J to 6 bases, leaving 10 bases not matched to a gene. Germline V gives CDR1 SGHVS, CDR2 FNYEAQ. The CDR3 consists of 15 residues. In DNA form, the CDR3 reads TGTGCCAGCAGCCCCCGGACAGGGGTCCGATCTGAAGCTTTCTTT. Its translation: CASSPRTGVRSEAFF.

This chain links TRBV11-3 with TRBJ1-1; no clear D gene. The CDR3 runs 15 residues. V lost 2 bases and J 3 bases, leaving 13 bases between the germline ends. Germline loops: CDR1 SGHNT, CDR2 YENEEA. The CDR3 sequence is CASSLPYGSDTEAFF. The DNA of the CDR3 is TGTGCCAGCAGCTTACCGTACGGGAGCGACACTGAAGCTTTCTTT.

The V and J genes are TRBV7-9 and TRBJ2-5; D is possibly TRBD2 (6 bases). CDR3 length: 14 residues. Looked up from germline, CDR1 is SEHNR and CDR2 is FQNEAQ (reference sequence). Trimming removed 5 bases from V and 2 bases from J, with 12 bases in between. The CDR3 bases are TGTGCCAGCAGCCAGACTAGTCTGCAAGAGACCCAGTACTTC. Its translation: CASSQTSLQETQYF.

The rearrangement joins TRBV7-3 to TRBJ2-5, with TRBD1 identical over 8 bases. The CDR3 is made up of 13 amino acids. In germline, CDR1 is SGHTA, CDR2 FQGTGA. The junction had 2 bases not matched to a gene; V was cut back by 3 bases and J by 5 bases. The DNA for the CDR3 is TGTGCCAGCAGCTTTACAGGGGGGGAGACCCAGTACTTC. Translating it yields CASSFTGGETQYF.

The J gene is TRBJ1-2, the V gene TRBV27, with TRBD1 matching over 8 bases. Unmatched junction bases numbered 17, after V lost 3 bases and J lost 5 bases. The CDR3 contains 18 residues. Germline V gene data show CDR1 as MNHEY and CDR2 as SMNVEV (reference sequence). CDR3 in amino acids: CASSFGFPQGAVRYGYTF. The CDR3 bases are TGTGCCAGCAGTTTCGGATTCCCCCAGGGGGCAGTGAGGTATGGCTACACCTTC.

This chain joins TRBV12-3 or TRBV12-4 and TRBJ1-5, with TRBD1 matching over 8 bases. V gave up 6 bases and J gave up 6 bases; unmatched junction bases: 4. The CDR3 extends over 13 amino acids. The CDR3 here is CASSRQGSQPQHF. CDR3 nucleotides: TGTGCCAGCAGCCGACAGGGGTCTCAGCCCCAGCATTTT.